This passage covers 13 T cell receptor beta chains from one sample sequenced in a study of blood T cell repertoires in COVID-19. Clones were sequenced by immunoSEQ multiplex PCR, and TCRdb holds only the in-frame ones, with some missing. Of over 130,000 clones in the sample, 60% to 85% are singletons; the top ten hold under 6%. The specimen was peripheral blood. The source is a woman aged 80 or over with active or convalescent COVID-19.

V usage is TRBV6-5 and J usage is TRBJ1-5; tentative D call: TRBD1 (6 bases). In germline, CDR1 is MNHEY, CDR2 SVGAGI. The ends were cut back, 6 bases at V and 7 bases at J, with 19 bases in the middle. This CDR3 region has 15 residues. The CDR3 DNA follows: TGTGCCAGCAGCCGGGAGGGCAGTGGGGGCCAGCCCCAGCATTTT. This translates into CASSREGSGGQPQHF.

As to this clone: This CDR3 is also generated by other DNA sequences in the sample. This sequence joins TRBV7-3 and TRBJ2-1; a possible D gene is TRBD2 (6 bases). The CDR3 length is 14 residues. V lost 2 bases, J lost 4 bases, and 9 bases lay in between. CDR1 is SGHTA and CDR2 is FQGTGA in the germline V gene. The CDR3 loop is CASSLLGGYNEQFF. The CDR3 coding sequence is TGTGCCAGCAGCTTACTTGGGGGGTACAATGAGCAGTTCTTC.

The chain is built from TRBV10-2 and TRBJ1-1; D remains ambiguous. Germline V gene sequence: CDR1 WSHSY, CDR2 SAAADI. This CDR3 comprises 13 residues. The V end lost 2 bases, the J end lost 1 base, and 5 bases lay between the germline ends. The CDR3 sequence is CASSEQKNTEAFF. The CDR3, as DNA: TGCGCCAGCAGTGAGCAAAAGAACACTGAAGCTTTCTTT.

This clone showed up just once. The chain has TRBV11-1 and TRBJ1-2; D ambiguous. Trimming pared 1 base from V and 0 bases from J, leaving 9 bases between. This CDR3 is 15 amino acids long. Germline V gene data show CDR1 as SGHAT and CDR2 as FQDESV (reference sequence). The CDR3 reads CASSLVAGANYGYTF. CDR3 DNA: TGTGCCAGCAGCTTAGTGGCTGGAGCTAACTATGGCTACACCTTC.

The chain combines TRBV7-9 with TRBJ1-6; TRBD1 aligns across 11 bases. The CDR3 runs 19 residues. Looked up from germline, CDR1 is SEHNR and CDR2 is FQNEAQ (reference sequence). Unmatched junction bases numbered 16, after V lost 3 bases and J lost 9 bases. The CDR3 here is CASSFVGTGGTKWGSPLHF. The CDR3 DNA reads TGTGCCAGCAGCTTCGTCGGGACAGGGGGGACTAAATGGGGTTCACCCCTCCACTTT.

V and J are TRBV4-1 and TRBJ1-1; a possible D gene is TRBD1 (6 bases). Germline lookup yields CDR1 MGHRA and CDR2 YSYEKL. V shed 2 bases and J shed 0 bases, with 10 bases lying between them. CDR3 size: 15 residues. The CDR3: CASSQSTGLNTEAFF. CDR3 in DNA: TGCGCCAGCAGCCAATCGACAGGCTTGAACACTGAAGCTTTCTTT.

This clone turned up a few times. The CDR3 DNA sequence: TGCAGCGTTGACGGGGGGGTCAGTGGAAACACCATATATTTT. Its protein product is CSVDGGVSGNTIYF. This chain connects TRBV29-1 to TRBJ1-3; a weak D match, TRBD1 (5 bases). The CDR3 consists of 14 residues. The V gene's germline CDR1 is SQVTM and CDR2 ANQGSEA. The V end was cut by 3 bases, the J end by 3 bases, with 12 bases between.

The chain combines TRBV6-4 with TRBJ2-7, with a tentative D call TRBD1 (6 bases). V was shortened by 4 bases and J by 2 bases, with 12 bases between the two germline ends. The germline CDR1 and CDR2 sequences are MRHNA and SNTAGT. The CDR3 is made up of 14 amino acids. The CDR3 loop reads CASSVKGETYEQYF. In nucleotides, the CDR3 is TGTGCCAGCAGTGTCAAGGGGGAAACCTACGAGCAGTACTTC.

The V gene is TRBV27, the J gene TRBJ1-2; TRBD1 matches 7 bases. The CDR3 runs 14 residues. With 6 bases clipped from V and 4 bases from J, the junction kept 8 bases outside the gene matches. Germline lookup yields CDR1 MNHEY and CDR2 SMNVEV (reference sequence). CDR3 region: CASRRATGTYGYTF. For the CDR3, the DNA is TGTGCCAGCAGGCGAGCGACAGGGACCTATGGCTACACCTTC.

This chain joins TRBV28 and TRBJ2-2; D not resolved. Deletions cut 4 bases from V and 4 bases from J, with 4 bases between. The length of the CDR3 is 12 residues. Germline assignment: CDR1 MDHEN and CDR2 SYDVKM. CDR3 sequence (DNA): TGTGCCAGCAGTTCCCGCACCGGGGAGCTGTTTTTT. As protein: CASSSRTGELFF.

The chain recombines TRBV9 with TRBJ2-3; 11 bases agree with TRBD2. CDR3 length equals 16 residues. The V gene's germline CDR1 is SGDLS and CDR2 YYNGEE. The J segment lost 3 bases and the V segment lost 0 bases, leaving 3 bases of the junction unmatched. The CDR3 DNA is TGTGCCAGCAGCGTAGGGACTAGCGGGTGGACAGATACGCAGTATTTT. The encoded protein is CASSVGTSGWTDTQYF.

The rearrangement uses TRBV18 and TRBJ2-7, with a weak D call TRBD2 (6 bases). This CDR3 has 12 residues. The V gene's germline CDR1 is KGHSH and CDR2 LQKENI. V was cut by 6 bases and J by 6 bases, with 12 bases left in between. This CDR3 is CASSAGISEQYF. The CDR3 DNA reads TGTGCCAGCTCTGCGGGGATCTCCGAGCAGTACTTC.

This chain connects TRBV19 to TRBJ1-5; D perhaps matches TRBD1 (5 bases). Trimming shortened V by 3 bases and J by 2 bases, and 14 bases separated the two germline ends. Germline lookup yields CDR1 LNHDA and CDR2 SQIVND (reference sequence). This CDR3 is built from 16 residues. The chain's CDR3 is CASSIPLGGGNQPQHF. In DNA form, the CDR3 reads TGTGCCAGTAGTATCCCCCTAGGAGGGGGCAATCAGCCCCAGCATTTT.